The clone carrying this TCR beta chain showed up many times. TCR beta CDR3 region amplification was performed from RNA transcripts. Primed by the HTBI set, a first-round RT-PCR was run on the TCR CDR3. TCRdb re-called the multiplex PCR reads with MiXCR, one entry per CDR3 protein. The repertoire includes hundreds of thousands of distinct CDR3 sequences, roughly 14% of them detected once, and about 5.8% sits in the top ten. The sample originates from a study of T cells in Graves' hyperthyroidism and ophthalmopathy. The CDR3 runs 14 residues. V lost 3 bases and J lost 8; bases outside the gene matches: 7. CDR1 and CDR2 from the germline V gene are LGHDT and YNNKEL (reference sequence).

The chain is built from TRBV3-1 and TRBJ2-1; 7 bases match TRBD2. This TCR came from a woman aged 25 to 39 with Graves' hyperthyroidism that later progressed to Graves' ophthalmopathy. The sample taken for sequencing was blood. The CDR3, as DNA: TGTGCCAGCAGCCAGGGCGGGAGAGGGCATGAGCAGTTCTTC. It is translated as CASSQGGRGHEQFF.